The next 16 T cell receptor beta chains were all read from a single sample in a study of blood T cell repertoires in COVID-19. Assay used: immunoSEQ multiplex PCR; TCRdb lists only in-frame clones, some missing. The table records about 380,000 clones, roughly four fifths of them present only once. Sequencing input: peripheral blood. The source is a human donor with acute or convalescent COVID-19. The donor label of this sample is uncertain.

The chain combines TRBV5-1 with TRBJ2-3; TRBD1 matches at 7 bases. CDR1 is SGHRS and CDR2 is YFSETQ in the germline V gene. This CDR3 region has 16 residues. V dropped 4 bases and J dropped 4; count of bases not matched to a gene: 12. CDR3 amino acids: CASSLTGQPNSDTQYF. The DNA for the CDR3 is TGCGCCAGCAGCCTTACGGGACAGCCAAACTCAGATACGCAGTATTTT.

V usage is TRBV10-3 and J usage is TRBJ2-1; TRBD2 aligns across 8 bases. J lost 7 bases, V lost 10 bases, and 15 bases had no gene match. This CDR3 is built from 15 residues. Per the germline V gene, CDR1 is ENHRY and CDR2 is SYGVKD. CDR3 sequence: CATSGGAGVVNEQFF. The DNA of the CDR3 is TGTGCCACCTCCGGGGGAGCGGGAGTGGTAAATGAGCAGTTCTTC.

The genes are TRBV10-3 and TRBJ2-3, with D uncertain. V was shortened by 2 bases and J by 2 bases, with 11 bases between the two germline ends. The V gene's germline CDR1 is ENHRY and CDR2 SYGVKD. The CDR3 contains 15 residues. The CDR3 DNA reads TGTGCCATCAGTGAGGGTAGCTTGGTCACAGATACGCAGTATTTT. Translated: CAISEGSLVTDTQYF.

The gene calls are TRBV6-1 and TRBJ1-5; D is undetermined. Germline CDR1 reads MNHNS; CDR2 reads SASEGT. Trimming shortened V by 2 bases and J by 3 bases, and 11 bases separated the two germline ends. The CDR3 consists of 15 residues. CDR3 nucleotide sequence: TGTGCCAGCAGTGAAATTTGGTCAGACAATCAGCCCCAGCATTTT. Residues: CASSEIWSDNQPQHF.

This chain joins TRBV4-2 and TRBJ1-5; D might be TRBD1 (5 bases). Germline CDR1 reads LGHNA; CDR2 reads YNFKEQ. The CDR3 consists of 18 residues. V lost 0 bases, J lost 1 base, and 16 bases lay in between. CDR3 region: CASSQEAGFAGSNQPQHF. The CDR3 bases are TGTGCCAGCAGCCAAGAGGCAGGGTTTGCTGGGAGCAATCAGCCCCAGCATTTT.

The chain recombines TRBV5-5 with TRBJ1-3; D possibly corresponds to TRBD1 (5 bases). The germline V gene encodes CDR1 SGHKS and CDR2 YYEKEE (reference sequence). V was shortened by 1 base and J by 2 bases, with 13 bases between the two germline ends. The CDR3 runs 16 residues. Written as DNA, the CDR3 is TGTGCCAGCAGCTTGATGCAGGGCAGAACTGGAAACACCATATATTTT. This encodes CASSLMQGRTGNTIYF. The variable domain in full, completed from reference TRBV5-5 and TRBJ1-3, reads DAGVTQSPTHLIKTRGQQVTLRCSPISGHKSVSWYQQVLGQGPQFIFQYYEKEERGRGNFPDRFSARQFPNYSSELNVNALLLGDSALYLCASSLMQGRTGNTIYFGEGSWLTVV.

The CDR3 nucleotides read TGTGCCACCAGTCCGACAGGGAGAAACTATGGCTACACCTTC. Encoded protein: CATSPTGRNYGYTF. The chain is built from TRBV24-1 and TRBJ1-2; TRBD1 matches at 7 bases. With 6 bases clipped from V and 2 bases from J, the junction kept 5 bases outside the gene matches. The CDR3 totals 14 residues. Germline values: CDR1 KGHDR, CDR2 SFDVKD.

The V and J genes are TRBV5-1 and TRBJ1-6, with D perhaps TRBD1 (6 bases). The CDR3 spans 14 residues. Germline V lookup: CDR1 SGHRS, CDR2 YFSETQ. The V gene lost 1 base and the J gene lost 8 bases, with 10 bases spanning the gap. The CDR3 DNA follows: TGCGCCAGCAGCTTGACAGGGTCCCATTCACCCCTCCACTTT. The encoded protein is CASSLTGSHSPLHF.

The chain combines TRBV19 with TRBJ1-3, with 7 bases fitting TRBD1. Germline CDR1 LNHDA, CDR2 SQIVND (reference sequence). The CDR3 length is 15 residues. After removal of 6 bases from V and 0 bases from J, the junction contained 5 bases not matched to a gene. The CDR3 region has the DNA TGTGCCAGTAGCGACAGGGCCGACTCTGGAAACACCATATATTTT. Residues: CASSDRADSGNTIYF.

The V call is TRBV6-5, the J call TRBJ1-2; TRBD1 matches 8 bases. This CDR3 has 15 amino acids. V gave up 4 bases and J gave up 3 bases; unmatched junction bases: 7. CDR1 and CDR2 from the germline V gene are MNHEY and SVGAGI. The CDR3 DNA sequence: TGTGCCAGCAGTTCCCGGGACAGGTCCGACTATGGCTACACCTTC. It translates to CASSSRDRSDYGYTF.

The gene calls are TRBV10-3 and TRBJ2-1, with D possibly TRBD2 on 6 matching bases. Germline V lookup: CDR1 ENHRY, CDR2 SYGVKD. This CDR3 comprises 12 residues. The V end was cut by 3 bases, the J end by 8 bases, with 8 bases between. The CDR3 spells CAISDWGDEQFF. The CDR3 bases are TGTGCCATCAGTGATTGGGGGGATGAGCAGTTCTTC.

This clone was seen only once. This sequence joins TRBV6-6 and TRBJ2-7, with 7 bases identical to TRBD2. Losses at the gene ends were 2 bases for V and 5 bases for J; bases not matched to a gene: 12. The CDR3 is 16 residues long. CDR1 and CDR2 (germline): MNHNY, SVGAGI (reference sequence). The DNA of the CDR3 is TGTGCCAGCAGTTACGGGCGCGGGGGAGGAGGCGACGAGCAGTACTTC. Amino acid sequence: CASSYGRGGGGDEQYF.

CDR3 DNA: TGCGCCAGCCGAGCGACAGGGGGTGGGGAAAACATTCAGTACTTC. Encoded protein: CASRATGGGENIQYF. The chain couples TRBV5-1 to TRBJ2-4; 9 nucleotides match TRBD1. The CDR3 is made up of 15 amino acids. Looked up from germline, CDR1 is SGHRS and CDR2 is YFSETQ. V lost 7 bases and J lost 5; bases outside the gene matches: 10.

Turning to this clone: A clone one base away is much larger, so this may be a read error. The chain couples TRBV6-5 to TRBJ2-7; 9 bases match TRBD1. CDR3 length: 13 amino acids. The V and J ends lost 6 bases and 2 bases, in that order; junction bases with no gene match: 2. Germline V gene lookup returns CDR1 MNHEY and CDR2 SVGAGI. CDR3 in amino acids: CASRRTGAYEQYF. The CDR3 DNA follows: TGTGCCAGCAGGAGGACAGGGGCCTACGAGCAGTACTTC.

V usage is TRBV5-1 and J usage is TRBJ2-7, with TRBD2 matching 7 bases. Germline assignment: CDR1 SGHRS and CDR2 YFSETQ. This CDR3 region has 14 residues. V lost 0 bases to trimming and J lost 1 base; unmatched junction nucleotides: 1. The CDR3 loop is CASSLGLASYEQYF. For the CDR3, the DNA is TGCGCCAGCAGCTTGGGACTAGCTTCCTACGAGCAGTACTTC.

The rearrangement links TRBV14 to TRBJ2-7; maybe TRBD1 (6 bases). The V and J ends lost 4 bases and 2 bases respectively, with 15 bases between them. CDR3 size: 15 residues. Germline loops: CDR1 SGHDN, CDR2 FVKESK. This CDR3 is CASSREGGRTYEQYF. For the CDR3, the DNA is TGTGCCAGCAGCCGAGAAGGGGGTCGCACCTACGAGCAGTACTTC. The full variable domain, completed using reference TRBV14 and TRBJ2-7, is EAGVTQFPSHSVIEKGQTVTLRCDPISGHDNLYWYRRVMGKEIKFLLHFVKESKQDESGMPNNRFLAERTGGTYSTLKVQPAELEDSGVYFCASSREGGRTYEQYFGPGTRLTVT.